This T cell receptor beta chain came from a study of T-cell reconstitution after alpha-beta-depleted transplantation in children. The germline CDR1 and CDR2 sequences are SGHRS and YFSETQ. This CDR3 contains 14 residues. With 4 bases removed from V and 5 bases from J, the gap between germline ends came to 13 bases. This clonotype was found a few times. TCRbeta library preparation incorporated unique molecular identifiers. Using its own MiXCR run on the PCR reads, TCRdb lists one record per CDR3 protein. Here the sample spans about 540,000 distinct CDR3 sequences, about 16% being singletons. The V call is TRBV5-1, the J call TRBJ2-1; D is unclear. The sequenced sample was PBMCs from the stem cell graft donor, obtained from the stem cell graft. This sequence was found in a human donor who donated a stem cell graft to a child with acute lymphoblastic leukemia. CDR3: CASSLLVIDNEQFF. In DNA, the CDR3 is TGCGCCAGCAGCCTTCTCGTTATCGACAATGAGCAGTTCTTC. Drawing the rest from reference TRBV5-1 and TRBJ2-1, the complete variable domain is KAGVTQTPRYLIKTRGQQVTLSCSPISGHRSVSWYQQTPGQGLQFLFEYFSETQRNKGNFPGRFSGRQFSNSRSEMNVSTLELGDSALYLCASSLLVIDNEQFFGPGTRLTVL.